Below, one T cell receptor beta chain is given with its context. Its matching antigen is unknown. The table came from immunoSEQ multiplex PCR; TCRdb's copy has only in-frame clones and leaves some out. The table has 80,000 or so clones, around 95% seen once. This record comes from a study of human versus mouse CDR3 diversity and MHC coevolution. The CDR3 totals 13 residues. CDR1 is ENHRY, CDR2 SYGVKD, per germline. Trimming removed 5 bases at V and 4 bases at J, with 11 bases between. Findings and caveats of the study: Most of the three human donors had the lowest clonal inequality. Human CDR3s averaged more deletions and insertions than mouse CDR3s.

V and J are TRBV10-3 and TRBJ1-2; D possibly corresponds to TRBD1 (6 bases). This sequence originates from a person aged 30 to 70 in good health. The sequenced sample was naive CD4+ T cells from blood. Subset described: CD45RO-negative CD62L-positive naive CD4 T cells. The CDR3 DNA follows: TGTGCCATCAGTCCTACAGGGATCTATGGCTACACCTTC. It yields the protein CAISPTGIYGYTF.